One sample yielded the 21 T cell receptor beta chains listed below, sequenced in a study of cytomegalovirus exposure and HLA in healthy donors. Primers: 60 Vbeta forward and 13 Jbeta reverse. Profiled with immunoSEQ multiplex PCR; TCRdb holds only in-frame clones, not every one. Here the sample spans fewer than 200,000 clones, 80% being singletons. The sequencing input was PBMCs. These receptors all stem from a man aged 18 to 29 in good health and CMV-seropositive.

This clone has a single count. The V and J genes are TRBV29-1 and TRBJ1-3; no firm D call. The V end was cut by 4 bases, the J end by 0 bases, with 10 bases between. The germline gives CDR1 SQVTM, CDR2 ANQGSEA. The CDR3 has 14 amino acids. In nucleotides, the CDR3 is TGCAGCGTTGTACACCCCCTCTCTGGAAACACCATATATTTT. Amino acids: CSVVHPLSGNTIYF.

About this clone: Germline and junction disagree at one end, which may indicate a read error. The genes are TRBV27 and TRBJ1-2; D not resolved. The CDR3 has 13 residues. The germline V gene encodes CDR1 MNHEY and CDR2 SMNVEV (reference sequence). The CDR3 bases are TGTGCCAGCAGCCATAGACCTAACTATGGCCACACCTTC. This translates into CASSHRPNYGHTF.

The table lists this clone with a few counts. This chain's CDR3 is CSVRVRGEGTEAFF. The CDR3, as DNA: TGCAGCGTCCGAGTACGGGGTGAAGGGACTGAAGCTTTCTTT. The chain carries TRBV29-1 and TRBJ1-1; no firm D call. Germline V gives CDR1 SQVTM, CDR2 ANQGSEA. The CDR3 loop spans 14 amino acids. Trimming shortened V by 6 bases and J by 5 bases, and 19 bases separated the two germline ends.

The chain combines TRBV6-6 with TRBJ1-4, with a weak D call TRBD1 (6 bases). The germline gives CDR1 MNHNY, CDR2 SVGAGI (reference sequence). The CDR3 covers 15 residues. The V end was cut by 6 bases, the J end by 12 bases, with 23 bases between. The CDR3 DNA is TGTGCCAGCAGCCAATACCTAGGGGCAGGGGAAGAACTGTTTTTT. Encoded protein: CASSQYLGAGEELFF.

As for this clone: The sample contains more than one DNA sequence encoding this CDR3. V gene TRBV7-2 combines with J gene TRBJ2-3; 10 bases agree with TRBD2. V was pared by 5 bases and J by 5 bases, with 10 bases of the junction left unmatched. The CDR3 has 16 amino acids. Germline CDR1 reads SGHTA; CDR2 reads FQGNSA. The CDR3 sequence: CASSTSSGSERDTQYF. The CDR3 bases are TGTGCCAGCAGCACTTCTAGCGGGAGCGAAAGAGATACGCAGTATTTT. The full variable domain, rest sourced from reference TRBV7-2 and TRBJ2-3, is GAGVSQSPSNKVTEKGKDVELRCDPISGHTALYWYRQSLGQGLEFLIYFQGNSAPDKSGLPSDRFSAERTGGSVSTLTIQRTQQEDSAVYLCASSTSSGSERDTQYFGPGTRLTVL.

The gene calls are TRBV2 and TRBJ2-2; 9 bases line up with TRBD1. The CDR3 loop spans 15 amino acids. Unmatched junction bases numbered 6, after V lost 6 bases and J lost 4 bases. CDR1 and CDR2 (germline): SNHLY, FYNNEI. CDR3 sequence reads: CASRRPGQGTGELFF. The CDR3 bases are TGTGCCAGCAGGAGACCGGGACAGGGCACCGGGGAGCTGTTTTTT.

This clone is a singleton in its sample. The J gene is TRBJ2-7, the V gene TRBV15; 7 bases align to TRBD1. The germline CDR1 and CDR2 sequences are LNHNV and YYDKDF (reference sequence). The CDR3 runs to 14 residues. V lost 3 bases to trimming and J lost 2 bases; unmatched junction nucleotides: 4. For the CDR3, the DNA is TGTGCCACCAGCAGTGCACAGGGGACCTACGAGCAGTACTTC. This encodes CATSSAQGTYEQYF.

The rearrangement joins TRBV6-4 to TRBJ2-3; 14 bases are a match to TRBD2. The germline V gene has CDR1 MRHNA and CDR2 SNTAGT. This CDR3 comprises 16 residues. The J segment lost 4 bases and the V segment lost 0 bases, leaving 0 bases of the junction unmatched. The DNA for the CDR3 is TGTGCCAGCAGTGACTCGACTAGCGGGGGGGCAGATACGCAGTATTTT. Its translation: CASSDSTSGGADTQYF.

V is TRBV19 and J is TRBJ1-4; 9 nucleotides match TRBD1. The V segment lost 5 bases and the J segment 7 bases; nucleotides outside the gene matches: 5. The germline V gene encodes CDR1 LNHDA and CDR2 SQIVND (reference sequence). The CDR3 covers 14 residues. Here the CDR3 DNA reads TGTGCCAGTAGTCCGACAGGGGGGAGTGAAAAACTGTTTTTT. Translated: CASSPTGGSEKLFF.

The rearrangement joins TRBV10-1 to TRBJ2-5; D unresolved. V shed 3 bases and J shed 4 bases, with 9 bases lying between them. CDR1 and CDR2 (germline): WNHNN, SYGVQD (reference sequence). This CDR3 has 13 amino acids. The CDR3 region is CASSEPVRETQYF. The CDR3 nucleotides read TGCGCCAGCAGTGAACCGGTACGAGAGACCCAGTACTTC.

V gene TRBV11-2 combines with J gene TRBJ2-2, with TRBD2 matching 7 bases. With V trimmed by 6 bases and J by 8 bases, 12 bases remained unmatched. CDR3 length equals 15 residues. The V gene's germline CDR1 is SGHAT and CDR2 FQNNGV. The CDR3 protein is CASSRGRAQSGELFF. DNA of the CDR3: TGTGCCAGCAGTCGTGGGAGGGCCCAGTCAGGGGAGCTGTTTTTT.

The V and J genes are TRBV4-1 and TRBJ2-1; 7 bases fit TRBD2. J lost 4 bases, V lost 0 bases, and 6 bases had no gene match. The length of the CDR3 is 16 residues. Per germline, CDR1 MGHRA and CDR2 YSYEKL. The CDR3 bases are TGCGCCAGCAGCCAAGATCGGGGGGAAAAATACAATGAGCAGTTCTTC. It yields the protein CASSQDRGEKYNEQFF.

This chain joins TRBV2 and TRBJ2-7; TRBD1 matches 8 bases. The V gene end was trimmed by 5 bases and the J gene end by 3 bases; junction bases not matched to a gene: 3. This CDR3 has 13 residues. Germline loops: CDR1 SNHLY, CDR2 FYNNEI. The CDR3 DNA sequence: TGTGCCAGCAGTTATGACAGGGGCTACGAGCAGTACTTC. Encoded protein: CASSYDRGYEQYF.

The gene calls are TRBV5-5 and TRBJ2-1; TRBD1 agrees at 7 bases. After removal of 4 bases from V and 5 bases from J, the junction contained 3 bases not matched to a gene. Germline V gene lookup returns CDR1 SGHKS and CDR2 YYEKEE (reference sequence). The CDR3 has 13 residues. The DNA of the CDR3 is TGTGCCAGCAGCGTGGGACAGAACAATGAGCAGTTCTTC. Protein product: CASSVGQNNEQFF.

The CDR3 DNA is TGTGCCAGTAGTTCCCAAACTAGCGGCTCCTACAATGAGCAGTTCTTC. As protein: CASSSQTSGSYNEQFF. The rearrangement uses TRBV19 and TRBJ2-1; 8 bases map to TRBD2. The germline V gene encodes CDR1 LNHDA and CDR2 SQIVND (reference sequence). The CDR3 runs 16 residues. The V and J ends lost 5 bases and 0 bases, in that order; junction bases with no gene match: 6.

Regarding this clone: Additional DNA sequences in this sample encode the identical CDR3. V is TRBV19 and J is TRBJ1-1; perhaps TRBD1 as D (6 bases). V was trimmed by 4 bases and J by 4 bases, leaving 13 bases between them. From germline, CDR1 is LNHDA and CDR2 SQIVND (reference sequence). CDR3 length: 14 amino acids. CDR3 nucleotide sequence: TGTGCCAGTAGTACCTCGACAGGCACCACTGAAGCTTTCTTT. This codes for CASSTSTGTTEAFF.

The chain carries TRBV7-2 and TRBJ1-5; perhaps TRBD1 as D (5 bases). Germline CDR1 SGHTA, CDR2 FQGNSA. There are 15 residues in the CDR3. V was shortened by 5 bases and J by 2 bases, with 13 bases between the two germline ends. In DNA, the CDR3 is TGTGCCAGCAGCGCCCTGGGGGGGGGCAATCAGCCCCAGCATTTT. Protein sequence: CASSALGGGNQPQHF.

This clone was recorded only once. This chain links TRBV19 with TRBJ2-7; 8 nucleotides line up with TRBD1. CDR3 length equals 15 residues. V lost 8 bases and J lost 5; bases outside the gene matches: 14. The V gene's germline CDR1 is LNHDA and CDR2 SQIVND (reference sequence). The CDR3 reads CASARGQVVRDEQYF. The CDR3 bases are TGTGCCAGTGCCAGGGGACAGGTAGTCCGAGACGAGCAGTACTTC.

The V and J genes are TRBV30 and TRBJ2-7; a possible D gene is TRBD2 (5 bases). The CDR3 length is 13 residues. The germline V gene encodes CDR1 GTSNPN and CDR2 SVGIG (reference sequence). V was cut by 4 bases and J by 6 bases, with 16 bases left in between. Here the CDR3 reads CAWNGGGLAEQYF. The CDR3 region has the DNA TGTGCCTGGAATGGAGGAGGACTGGCCGAGCAGTACTTC.

In regard to this clone: In the same sample, other DNA sequences code for this CDR3. The chain is built from TRBV6-4 and TRBJ2-1; 7 nucleotides match TRBD2. There are 16 residues in the CDR3. Germline V gene lookup returns CDR1 MRHNA and CDR2 SNTAGT. V lost 3 bases, J lost 0 bases, and 5 bases stayed unmatched. The CDR3 DNA follows: TGTGCCAGCAGTGAATCTGGCGGGAGCTCCTACAATGAGCAGTTCTTC. It encodes CASSESGGSSYNEQFF.

The chain joins TRBV4-1 to TRBJ2-3; a weak D match, TRBD2 (6 bases). This CDR3 region has 17 residues. Germline V gene data show CDR1 as MGHRA and CDR2 as YSYEKL. V was clipped by 3 bases and J by 2 bases, with 18 bases between them. The CDR3 region has the DNA TGCGCCAGCAGCCACGTCCGTGGGACTCCAACCACAGATACGCAGTATTTT. This sequence encodes CASSHVRGTPTTDTQYF.